This T cell receptor beta chain came from a study of shared T cell receptors in the human thymus. The data were produced by immunoSEQ multiplex PCR, yet TCRdb's version contains in-frame clones alone and is incomplete. Of hundreds of thousands of clones in the sample, more than 70% are singletons; the top ten hold 0.0094%. The CDR3 is made up of 14 amino acids. Germline CDR1 LNHNV, CDR2 YYDKDF (reference sequence). V was shortened by 5 bases and J by 6 bases, with 16 bases between the two germline ends. These records were also assigned to another study, of human thymus T cells. That source notes: Related work found strong thymic repertoire overlap between unrelated individuals.

The sequenced sample consisted of thymocytes. This TCR came from a boy less than two years old with a congenital heart defect. The V gene is TRBV15, the J gene TRBJ1-1; D remains ambiguous. This chain's CDR3 is CATSGPKARPEAFF. The CDR3, as DNA: TGTGCCACCAGCGGCCCTAAAGCGAGACCTGAAGCTTTCTTT.